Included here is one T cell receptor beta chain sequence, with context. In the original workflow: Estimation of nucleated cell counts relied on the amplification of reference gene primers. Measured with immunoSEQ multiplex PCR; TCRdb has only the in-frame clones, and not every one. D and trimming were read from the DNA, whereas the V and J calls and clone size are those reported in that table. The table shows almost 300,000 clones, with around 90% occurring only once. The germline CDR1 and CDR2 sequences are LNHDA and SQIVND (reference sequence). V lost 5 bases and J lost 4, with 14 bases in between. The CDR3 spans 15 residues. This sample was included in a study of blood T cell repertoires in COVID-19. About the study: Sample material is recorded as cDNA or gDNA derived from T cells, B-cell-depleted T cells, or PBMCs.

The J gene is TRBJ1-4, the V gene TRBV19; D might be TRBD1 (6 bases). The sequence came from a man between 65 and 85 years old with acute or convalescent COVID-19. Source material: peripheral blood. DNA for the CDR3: TGTGCCAGTAGTGTCACAGGGCTCGTTAATGAAAAACTGTTTTTT. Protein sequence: CASSVTGLVNEKLFF.